The source of this TCR beta chain is a study of blood T cell repertoires in COVID-19. Study as a whole: The United States, Italy and Spain provided the acute and convalescent COVID-19 samples. From T cells, B-cell-depleted T cells, or PBMCs came the material, which was cDNA or gDNA.

Enrolment of Seattle patients took place during active infection, and they were followed longitudinally. This CDR3 comprises 13 residues. Germline V gene data show CDR1 as GTSNPN and CDR2 as SVGIG (reference sequence). V lost 6 bases and J lost 7, with 16 bases in between. The method was immunoSEQ multiplex PCR; TCRdb's version includes in-frame clones alone and lacks a portion of them. The sample has 170,000 or so clones; approximately 86% are singletons. This sequence joins TRBV30 and TRBJ2-1; possible D gene TRBD2, 6 bases. This TCR derives from a man aged 60 to 75 with COVID-19, enrolled during active disease. The sample comprised peripheral blood. In DNA form, the CDR3 reads TGTGCCTGTCATTGGGGCGGGGCGAATGAGCAGTTCTTC. This gives the protein CACHWGGANEQFF. The whole variable domain, remainder taken from reference TRBV30 and TRBJ2-1, is SQTIHQWPATLVQPVGSPLSLECTVEGTSNPNLYWYRQAAGRGLQLLFYSVGIGQISSEVPQNLSASRPQDRQFILSSKKLLLSDSGFYLCACHWGGANEQFFGPGTRLTVL.